The text below deals with one TCR beta chain. Germline CDR1 is SQVTM and CDR2 is ANQGSEA. The CDR3 runs to 15 residues. V lost 6 bases and J lost 1, with 16 bases in between. Sequencing used immunoSEQ multiplex PCR; TCRdb keeps in-frame clones, though not all of them. This repertoire shows 390,000 or so clones, approximately 87% found once; its top ten account for 10%. This entry is derived from a study of blood T cell repertoires in COVID-19. Study details: Acute and convalescent COVID-19 specimens originated in the United States, Italy and Spain. The analysed material was cDNA or gDNA that came from T cells, B-cell-depleted T cells, or PBMCs.

Seattle participants joined during active infection and were tracked over time. The TCR originated in a woman aged 25 to 45 with COVID-19, enrolled during active disease. The sample was peripheral blood. V is TRBV29-1 and J is TRBJ2-4, with D possibly being TRBD2 (6 bases). The DNA for the CDR3 is TGCAGCGTGATTCCCGGGAGCGCGGCCAAAAACATTCAGTACTTC. Protein: CSVIPGSAAKNIQYF. Together with reference TRBV29-1 and TRBJ2-4, the CDR3 gives the full variable domain: SAVISQKPSRDICQRGTSLTIQCQVDSQVTMMFWYRQQPGQSLTLIATANQGSEATYESGFVIDKFPISRPNLTFSTLTVSNMSPEDSSIYLCSVIPGSAAKNIQYFGAGTRLSVL.